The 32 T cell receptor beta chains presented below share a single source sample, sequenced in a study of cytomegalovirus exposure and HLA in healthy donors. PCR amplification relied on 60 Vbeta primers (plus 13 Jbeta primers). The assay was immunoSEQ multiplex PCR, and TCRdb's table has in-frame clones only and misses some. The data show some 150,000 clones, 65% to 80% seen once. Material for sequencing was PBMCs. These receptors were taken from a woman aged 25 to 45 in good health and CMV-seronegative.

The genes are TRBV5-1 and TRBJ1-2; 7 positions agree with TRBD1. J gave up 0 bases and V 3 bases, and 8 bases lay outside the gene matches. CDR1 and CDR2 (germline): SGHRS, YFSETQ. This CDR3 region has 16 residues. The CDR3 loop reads CASSSFVGQSNYGYTF. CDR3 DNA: TGCGCCAGCAGCTCCTTCGTGGGACAGTCTAACTATGGCTACACCTTC.

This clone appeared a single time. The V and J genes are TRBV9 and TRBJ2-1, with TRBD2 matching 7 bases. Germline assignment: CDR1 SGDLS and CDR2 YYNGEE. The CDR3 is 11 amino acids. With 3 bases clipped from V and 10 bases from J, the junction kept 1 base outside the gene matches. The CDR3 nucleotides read TGTGCCAGCAGCGGGGGGGGAGAGCAGTTCTTC. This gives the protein CASSGGGEQFF.

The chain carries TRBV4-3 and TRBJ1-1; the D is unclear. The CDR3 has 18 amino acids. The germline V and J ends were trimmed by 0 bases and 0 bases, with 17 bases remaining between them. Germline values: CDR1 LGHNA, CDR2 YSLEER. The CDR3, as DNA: TGCGCCAGCAGCCAAGATCCCACATGGGGAGGAATGAACACTGAAGCTTTCTTT. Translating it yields CASSQDPTWGGMNTEAFF.

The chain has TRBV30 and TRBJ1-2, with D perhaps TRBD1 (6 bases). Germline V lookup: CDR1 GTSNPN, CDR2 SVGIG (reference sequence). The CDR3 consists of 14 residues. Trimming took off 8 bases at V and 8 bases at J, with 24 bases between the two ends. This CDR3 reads CAEAGTNFVGGYTF. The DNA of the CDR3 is TGTGCCGAAGCCGGGACAAACTTCGTCGGGGGCTACACCTTC.

DNA for the CDR3: TGTGCCAGCTCACCATCCCTTCTTGGGGCCAACGTCCTGACTTTC. It yields the protein CASSPSLLGANVLTF. This chain connects TRBV18 to TRBJ2-6; no reliable D call. The CDR3 covers 15 residues. Germline lookup yields CDR1 KGHSH and CDR2 LQKENI. Trimming removed 2 bases from V and 3 bases from J, with 8 bases in between.

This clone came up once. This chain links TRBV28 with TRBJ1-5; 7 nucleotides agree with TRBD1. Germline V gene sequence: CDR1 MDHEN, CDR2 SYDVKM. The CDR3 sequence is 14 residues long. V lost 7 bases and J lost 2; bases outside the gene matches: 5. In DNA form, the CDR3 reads TGTGCCAGCACCATCGGACAGGGCAATCAGCCCCAGCATTTT. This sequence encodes CASTIGQGNQPQHF.

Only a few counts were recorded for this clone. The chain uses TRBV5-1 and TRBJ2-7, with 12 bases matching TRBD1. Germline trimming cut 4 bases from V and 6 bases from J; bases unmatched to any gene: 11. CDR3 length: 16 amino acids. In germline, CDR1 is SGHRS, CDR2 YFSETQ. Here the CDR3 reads CASSAPTGTGGSEQYF. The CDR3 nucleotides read TGCGCCAGCAGCGCCCCCACCGGGACAGGGGGCAGCGAGCAGTACTTC.

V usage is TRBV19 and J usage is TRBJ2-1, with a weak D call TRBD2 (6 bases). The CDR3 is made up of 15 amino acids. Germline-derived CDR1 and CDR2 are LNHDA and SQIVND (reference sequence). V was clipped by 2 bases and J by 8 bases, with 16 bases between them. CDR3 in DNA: TGTGCCAGTAGTATATTGGACGGGAGATACGATGAGCAGTTCTTC. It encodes CASSILDGRYDEQFF.

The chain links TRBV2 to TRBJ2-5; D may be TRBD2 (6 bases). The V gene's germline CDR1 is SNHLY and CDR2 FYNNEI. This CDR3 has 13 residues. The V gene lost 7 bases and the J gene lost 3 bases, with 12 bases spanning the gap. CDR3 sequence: CASKERAKETQYF. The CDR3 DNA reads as TGTGCCAGCAAGGAGCGGGCTAAAGAGACCCAGTACTTC. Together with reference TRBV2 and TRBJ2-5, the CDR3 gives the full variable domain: EPEVTQTPSHQVTQMGQEVILRCVPISNHLYFYWYRQILGQKVEFLVSFYNNEISEKSEIFDDQFSVERPDGSNFTLKIRSTKLEDSAMYFCASKERAKETQYFGPGTRLLVL.

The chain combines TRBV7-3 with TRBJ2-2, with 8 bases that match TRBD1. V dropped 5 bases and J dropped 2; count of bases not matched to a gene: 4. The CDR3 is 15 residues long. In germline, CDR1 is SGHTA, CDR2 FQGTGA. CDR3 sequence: CASSPTGVNTGELFF. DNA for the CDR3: TGTGCCAGCAGCCCGACAGGGGTTAACACCGGGGAGCTGTTTTTT.

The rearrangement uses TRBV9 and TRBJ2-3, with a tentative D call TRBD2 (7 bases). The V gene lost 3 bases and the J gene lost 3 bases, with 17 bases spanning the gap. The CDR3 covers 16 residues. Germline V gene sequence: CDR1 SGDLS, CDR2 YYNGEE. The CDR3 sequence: CASSARGGEVTDTQYF. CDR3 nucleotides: TGTGCCAGCAGCGCTAGGGGGGGGGAAGTAACAGATACGCAGTATTTT.

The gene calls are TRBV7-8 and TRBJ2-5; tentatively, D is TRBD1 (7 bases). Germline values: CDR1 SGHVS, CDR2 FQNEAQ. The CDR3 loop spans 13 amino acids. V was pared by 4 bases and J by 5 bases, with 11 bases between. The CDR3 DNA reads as TGTGCCAGCAGCTACAGGGGAGGCGAGACCCAGTACTTC. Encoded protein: CASSYRGGETQYF.

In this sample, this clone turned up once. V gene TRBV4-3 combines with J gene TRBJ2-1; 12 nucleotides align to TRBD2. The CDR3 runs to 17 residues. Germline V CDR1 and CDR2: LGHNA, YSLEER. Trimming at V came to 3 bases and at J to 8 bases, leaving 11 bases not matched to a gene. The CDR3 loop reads CASSQILAGGPGYEQFF. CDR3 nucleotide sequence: TGCGCCAGCAGCCAGATTCTAGCGGGAGGGCCCGGGTATGAGCAGTTCTTC.

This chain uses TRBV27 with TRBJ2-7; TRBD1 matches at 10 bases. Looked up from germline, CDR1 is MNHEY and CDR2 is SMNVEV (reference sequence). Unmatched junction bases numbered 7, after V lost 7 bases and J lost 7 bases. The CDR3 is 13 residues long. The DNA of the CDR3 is TGTGCCAGCACCTGGACAGGGGGAGGGGAGCAGTACTTC. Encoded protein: CASTWTGGGEQYF.

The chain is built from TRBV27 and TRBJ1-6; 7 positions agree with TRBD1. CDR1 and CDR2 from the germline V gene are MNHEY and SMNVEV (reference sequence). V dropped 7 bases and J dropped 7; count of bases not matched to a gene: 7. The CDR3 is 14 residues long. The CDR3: CASTLTGNNSPLHF. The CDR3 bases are TGTGCCAGCACCCTGACAGGGAACAATTCACCCCTCCACTTT.

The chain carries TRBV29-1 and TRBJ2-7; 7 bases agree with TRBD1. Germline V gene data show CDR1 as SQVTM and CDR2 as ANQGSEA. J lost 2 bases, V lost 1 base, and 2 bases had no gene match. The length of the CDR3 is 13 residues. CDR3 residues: CSVEVGQAYEQYF. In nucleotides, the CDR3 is TGCAGCGTTGAAGTCGGACAGGCCTACGAGCAGTACTTC.

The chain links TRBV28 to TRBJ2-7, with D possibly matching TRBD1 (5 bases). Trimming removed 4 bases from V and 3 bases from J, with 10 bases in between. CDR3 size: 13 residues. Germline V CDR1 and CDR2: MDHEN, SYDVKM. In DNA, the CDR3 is TGTGCCAGCAGTTCGACAGAGAGCTACGAGCAGTACTTC. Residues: CASSSTESYEQYF.

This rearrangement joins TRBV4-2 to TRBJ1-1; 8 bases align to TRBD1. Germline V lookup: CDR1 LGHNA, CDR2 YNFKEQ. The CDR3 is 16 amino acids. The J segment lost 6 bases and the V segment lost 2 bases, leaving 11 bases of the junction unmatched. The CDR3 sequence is CASSQRDRTGTAEAFF. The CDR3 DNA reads TGTGCCAGCAGCCAACGGGACCGGACAGGGACCGCTGAAGCTTTCTTT.

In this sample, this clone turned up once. In DNA, the CDR3 is TGTGCCAGCAGCTTAGCTGGAGAAGTCTACGAGCAGTACTTC. Protein: CASSLAGEVYEQYF. This sequence joins TRBV11-2 and TRBJ2-7; D is ambiguous. The CDR3 sequence is 14 residues long. CDR1 is SGHAT, CDR2 FQNNGV, per germline. V lost 1 base, J lost 3 bases, and 10 bases lay in between. Supplemented by reference TRBV11-2 and TRBJ2-7, the full variable domain reads EAGVAQSPRYKIIEKRQSVAFWCNPISGHATLYWYQQILGQGPKLLIQFQNNGVVDDSQLPKDRFSAERLKGVDSTLKIQPAKLEDSAVYLCASSLAGEVYEQYFGPGTRLTVT.

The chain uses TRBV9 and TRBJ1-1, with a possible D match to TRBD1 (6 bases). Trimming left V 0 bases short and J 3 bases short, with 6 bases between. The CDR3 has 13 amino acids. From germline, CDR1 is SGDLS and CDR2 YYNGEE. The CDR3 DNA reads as TGTGCCAGCAGCGTAGAGGGGGACACTGAAGCTTTCTTT. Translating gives CASSVEGDTEAFF.

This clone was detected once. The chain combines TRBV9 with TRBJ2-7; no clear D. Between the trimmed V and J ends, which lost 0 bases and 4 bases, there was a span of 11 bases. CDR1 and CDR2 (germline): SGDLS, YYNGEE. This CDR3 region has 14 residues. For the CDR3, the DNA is TGTGCCAGCAGCGTAGCGTCGAGCGTTTACGAGCAGTACTTC. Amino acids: CASSVASSVYEQYF.

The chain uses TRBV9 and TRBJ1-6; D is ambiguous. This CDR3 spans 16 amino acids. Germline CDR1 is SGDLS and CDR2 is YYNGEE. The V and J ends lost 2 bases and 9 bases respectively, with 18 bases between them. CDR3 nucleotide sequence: TGTGCCAGCAGCGTGGTCCCCTCCGGAACGGGTTCACCCCTCCACTTT. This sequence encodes CASSVVPSGTGSPLHF.

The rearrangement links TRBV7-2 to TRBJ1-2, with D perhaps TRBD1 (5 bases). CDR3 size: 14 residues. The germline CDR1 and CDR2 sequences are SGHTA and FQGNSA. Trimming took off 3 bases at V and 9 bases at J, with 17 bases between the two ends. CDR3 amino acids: CASSLWALRGSYTF. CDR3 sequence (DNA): TGTGCCAGCAGCTTGTGGGCACTCCGGGGGAGCTACACCTTC.

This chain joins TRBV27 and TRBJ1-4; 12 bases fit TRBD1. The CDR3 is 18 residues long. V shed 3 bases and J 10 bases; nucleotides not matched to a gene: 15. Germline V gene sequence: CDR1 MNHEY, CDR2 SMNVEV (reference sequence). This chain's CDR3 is CASSLAPGQGAPFRKLFF. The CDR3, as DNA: TGTGCCAGCAGTTTGGCACCGGGACAGGGGGCTCCTTTTCGAAAACTGTTTTTT.

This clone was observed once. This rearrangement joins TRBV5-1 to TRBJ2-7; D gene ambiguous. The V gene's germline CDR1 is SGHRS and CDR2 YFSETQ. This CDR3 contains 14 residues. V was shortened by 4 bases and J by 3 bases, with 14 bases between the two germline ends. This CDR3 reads CASSALSPGYEQYF. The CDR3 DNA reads TGCGCCAGCAGCGCGTTGAGCCCTGGCTACGAGCAGTACTTC.

CDR3 bases: TGTGCCAGCAGTTTATCAAAGCGGGCTTCCTACGAGCAGTACTTC. This codes for CASSLSKRASYEQYF. This chain uses TRBV27 with TRBJ2-7; possible D gene TRBD2, 6 bases. The V and J ends lost 0 bases and 1 base respectively, with 10 bases between them. The CDR3 loop spans 15 amino acids. The germline CDR1 and CDR2 sequences are MNHEY and SMNVEV (reference sequence).

CDR3 loop: CASSKEYGTGFYEQYF. The CDR3 DNA reads TGTGCCAGCAGCAAAGAATACGGGACAGGGTTCTACGAGCAGTACTTC. The chain carries TRBV21-1 and TRBJ2-7; TRBD1, the table's D call, lacks a check against the DNA. TRBV21-1 is shown as a pseudogene. The CDR3 is 16 residues long.

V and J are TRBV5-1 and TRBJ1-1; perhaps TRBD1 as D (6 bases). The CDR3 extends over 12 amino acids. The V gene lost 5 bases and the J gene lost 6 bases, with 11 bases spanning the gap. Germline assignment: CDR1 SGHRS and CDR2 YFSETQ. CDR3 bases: TGCGCCAGCAGTGACGCAGGGGCTGAAGCTTTCTTT. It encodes CASSDAGAEAFF. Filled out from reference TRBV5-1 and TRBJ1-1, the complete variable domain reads KAGVTQTPRYLIKTRGQQVTLSCSPISGHRSVSWYQQTPGQGLQFLFEYFSETQRNKGNFPGRFSGRQFSNSRSEMNVSTLELGDSALYLCASSDAGAEAFFGQGTRLTVV.

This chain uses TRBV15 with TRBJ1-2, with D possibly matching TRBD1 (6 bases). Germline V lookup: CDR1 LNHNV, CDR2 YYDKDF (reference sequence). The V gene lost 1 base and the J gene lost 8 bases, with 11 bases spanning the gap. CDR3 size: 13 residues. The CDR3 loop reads CATSRGGHGGYTF. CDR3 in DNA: TGTGCCACCAGCAGAGGGGGACACGGCGGCTACACCTTC.

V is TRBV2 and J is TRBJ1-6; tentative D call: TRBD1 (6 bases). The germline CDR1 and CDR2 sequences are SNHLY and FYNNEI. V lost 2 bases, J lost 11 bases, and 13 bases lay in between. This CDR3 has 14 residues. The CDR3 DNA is TGTGCCAGCAGTGAAATAACAGGGAGTCCACCCCTCCACTTT. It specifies CASSEITGSPPLHF.

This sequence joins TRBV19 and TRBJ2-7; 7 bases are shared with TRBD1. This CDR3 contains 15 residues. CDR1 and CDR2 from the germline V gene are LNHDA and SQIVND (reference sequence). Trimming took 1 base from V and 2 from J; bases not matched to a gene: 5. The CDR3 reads CASSIAPTGTYEQYF. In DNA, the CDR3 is TGTGCCAGTAGTATAGCTCCGACAGGGACCTACGAGCAGTACTTC.

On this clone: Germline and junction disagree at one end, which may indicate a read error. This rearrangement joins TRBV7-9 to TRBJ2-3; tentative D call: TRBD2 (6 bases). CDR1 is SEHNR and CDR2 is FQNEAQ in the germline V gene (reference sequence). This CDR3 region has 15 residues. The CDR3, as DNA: TGTTCCAGCAGCTTAGCGGCTAGAGGCACAGATACGCAGTATTTT. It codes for CSSSLAARGTDTQYF.